This entry concerns a single T cell receptor beta chain. Original analysis: Estimated nucleated cell counts came from reference gene primer amplification. Sequencing used immunoSEQ multiplex PCR; TCRdb keeps in-frame clones, though not all of them. V, J and clone size derive from that table, while D and trimming were established from the DNA sequence. The table lists 350,000 to 450,000 clones, around 91% of them singletons. The length of the CDR3 is 15 residues. Germline-derived CDR1 and CDR2 are SGHTA and FQGNSA. The V end lost 8 bases, the J end lost 6 bases, and 23 bases lay between the germline ends. Followed over time, Seattle patients had been enrolled while infection was active. This record belongs to a study of blood T cell repertoires in COVID-19. Study at large: Samples representing acute and convalescent COVID-19 were sourced from the United States, Italy and Spain.

This clonotype was sampled from a woman aged 40 to 55 with COVID-19, enrolled during active disease. The chain uses TRBV7-2 and TRBJ2-7; weak D call: TRBD2 (6 bases). The sample consisted of peripheral blood. The CDR3 DNA sequence: TGTGCCAGCCGCGCGGGACTCTCACCGCTACCCGAGCAGTACTTC. This encodes CASRAGLSPLPEQYF.